The 30 T cell receptor beta chains below were found in one sample sequenced in a study of blood T cell repertoires in COVID-19. Repertoires were generated with immunoSEQ multiplex PCR, while TCRdb's copy carries only in-frame clones and drops some. The sample has about 200,000 clones, about 87% seen once; the top ten hold over 0.95%. Source material: PBMCs or T cells enriched from blood (not recorded which). These receptors all come from a man aged 30 to 39 who had recovered from COVID-19.

This chain joins TRBV7-9 and TRBJ1-2; D remains unclear. CDR3 length: 13 residues. Per germline, CDR1 SEHNR and CDR2 FQNEAQ (reference sequence). The V end lost 2 bases, the J end lost 2 bases, and 6 bases lay between the germline ends. The CDR3 region is CASSLTQNYGYTF. The CDR3 coding sequence is TGTGCCAGCAGCTTAACACAGAACTATGGCTACACCTTC.

CDR3 coding DNA: TGTGCCAGCAGCCAAGTCTTCGTGCGGGCCTTTTCCTACGAGCAGTACTTC. It codes for CASSQVFVRAFSYEQYF. This chain links TRBV3-1 (or the pseudogene TRBV3-2) with TRBJ2-7; perhaps TRBD2 as D (5 bases). CDR3 length: 17 amino acids. The germline CDR1 and CDR2 sequences are LGHDT and YNNKEL (reference sequence). Trimming shortened V by 1 base and J by 1 base, and 17 bases separated the two germline ends.

This clone occurred a few times. The chain uses TRBV6-5 and TRBJ1-2; D is ambiguous. Germline-derived CDR1 and CDR2 are MNHEY and SVGAGI. Trimming took 3 bases from V and 4 from J, leaving 12 bases between them. This CDR3 is built from 14 residues. In DNA form, the CDR3 reads TGTGCCAGCAGTTATCGGCGGGGAGGCTATGGCTACACCTTC. Protein: CASSYRRGGYGYTF.

This chain links TRBV29-1 with TRBJ2-3; 13 bases match TRBD2. CDR1 is SQVTM and CDR2 is ANQGSEA in the germline V gene. V was pared by 4 bases and J by 11 bases, with 6 bases of the junction left unmatched. The CDR3 spans 13 residues. CDR3 nucleotide sequence: TGCAGCGTTGGGACTAGCGGGAGCGGGGGGCAGTATTTT. This codes for CSVGTSGSGGQYF.

The genes are TRBV27 and TRBJ2-1; 12 nucleotides align to TRBD2. This CDR3 spans 16 amino acids. CDR1 MNHEY and CDR2 SMNVEV come from the germline V gene (reference sequence). Trimming took 2 bases from V and 6 from J; bases not matched to a gene: 5. CDR3 sequence (DNA): TGTGCCAGCAGTTTAGAATGGACTAGCGGGGCCAATGAGCAGTTCTTC. It specifies CASSLEWTSGANEQFF.

Details on this clone: At one boundary the junction diverges from the germline segment, which might be a read error. This rearrangement joins TRBV7-7 to TRBJ2-1, with TRBD2 matching over 9 bases. Germline lookup yields CDR1 SSHAT and CDR2 FNYEAQ (reference sequence). The CDR3 length is 17 residues. The chain's CDR3 is CASSPSWASGTHNEQFF. DNA of the CDR3: TGTGCTAGCAGCCCCAGTTGGGCTAGCGGGACCCACAATGAGCAGTTCTTC. The full variable domain, rest sourced from reference TRBV7-7 and TRBJ2-1, is GAGVSQSPRYKVTKRGQDVTLRCDPISSHATLYWYQQALGQGPEFLTYFNYEAQPDKSGLPSDRFSAERPEGSISTLTIQRTEQRDSAMYRCASSPSWASGTHNEQFFGPGTRLTVL.

The CDR3 nucleotides are TGTGCCAGCAGCCCGGCAGGGGTGAACAATGAGCAGTTCTTC. Protein product: CASSPAGVNNEQFF. The rearrangement uses TRBV5-6 and TRBJ2-1; D possibly corresponds to TRBD1 (6 bases). Germline V gene data show CDR1 as SGHDT and CDR2 as YYEEEE. V lost 4 bases, J lost 5 bases, and 13 bases lay in between. The CDR3 runs 14 residues.

CDR3: CAWSRESNYGYTF. In DNA form, the CDR3 reads TGTGCCTGGAGTCGGGAGAGTAACTATGGCTACACCTTC. The chain recombines TRBV30 with TRBJ1-2, with D hard to call. Trimming took 2 bases from V and 1 from J, leaving 8 bases between them. Germline V lookup: CDR1 GTSNPN, CDR2 SVGIG (reference sequence). The CDR3 contains 13 residues.

Comment on this clone: This sample includes further DNA sequences coding for the same CDR3. The rearrangement links TRBV12-3 or TRBV12-4 to TRBJ1-2; 9 positions match TRBD1. J gave up 3 bases and V 6 bases, and 2 bases lay outside the gene matches. The CDR3 loop spans 13 amino acids. The CDR3 loop reads CASRDRGDYGYTF. CDR3 DNA: TGTGCCAGCAGGGACAGGGGCGACTATGGCTACACCTTC.

The J gene is TRBJ2-5, the V gene TRBV25-1; 14 positions match TRBD2. The germline V gene encodes CDR1 MGHDK and CDR2 SYGVNS. The trim removed 4 bases at V and 5 bases at J, leaving 3 bases unmatched. This CDR3 is 15 amino acids long. The DNA for the CDR3 is TGTGCCAGCAGTGGTGGACTAGCGGGAGGTGAGACCCAGTACTTC. Protein: CASSGGLAGGETQYF.

This rearrangement joins TRBV7-8 to TRBJ2-2, with 10 bases aligning to TRBD2. From germline, CDR1 is SGHVS and CDR2 FQNEAQ. With 0 bases clipped from V and 6 bases from J, the junction kept 1 base outside the gene matches. The CDR3 has 15 residues. CDR3 loop: CASSLAGLAAGELFF. The DNA of the CDR3 is TGTGCCAGCAGCTTAGCAGGACTAGCGGCCGGGGAGCTGTTTTTT.

CDR3: CASSLAGGRKTDTQYF. The DNA of the CDR3 is TGTGCCAGCAGCTTGGCGGGGGGAAGGAAAACAGATACGCAGTATTTT. The chain uses TRBV5-5 and TRBJ2-3; 7 bases line up with TRBD2. Germline V gene lookup returns CDR1 SGHKS and CDR2 YYEKEE (reference sequence). Trimming at V came to 0 bases and at J to 3 bases, leaving 7 bases not matched to a gene. This CDR3 comprises 16 residues.

The rearrangement joins TRBV5-4 to TRBJ2-3; D gene uncertain. The V end was cut by 4 bases, the J end by 0 bases, with 15 bases between. The CDR3 loop spans 16 amino acids. Germline V gene lookup returns CDR1 SGHNT and CDR2 YYREEE (reference sequence). CDR3 sequence reads: CASSPQIKPSTDTQYF. DNA of the CDR3: TGTGCCAGCAGCCCCCAAATAAAGCCGAGCACAGATACGCAGTATTTT.

This chain links TRBV4-1 with TRBJ2-7, with 10 bases lining up with TRBD2. Germline-derived CDR1 and CDR2 are MGHRA and YSYEKL. The CDR3 is 17 residues long. The V gene end was trimmed by 3 bases and the J gene end by 3 bases; junction bases not matched to a gene: 11. CDR3 bases: TGCGCCAGCAGCCAGGGGTCTAGCGGGAGTCTTATCTACGAGCAGTACTTC. Protein: CASSQGSSGSLIYEQYF.

The V call is TRBV7-6, the J call TRBJ2-3; a weak D match, TRBD1 (6 bases). CDR1 is SGHVS and CDR2 is FNYEAQ in the germline V gene. The CDR3 extends over 16 amino acids. Trimming took off 5 bases at V and 0 bases at J, with 15 bases between the two ends. The CDR3 DNA reads TGTGCCAGCAGCGAAGGGGGTTCCCTTAGCACAGATACGCAGTATTTT. Translated, it gives CASSEGGSLSTDTQYF. Using reference TRBV7-6 and TRBJ2-3 for the parts outside the CDR3, the full variable domain is GAGVSQSPRYKVTKRGQDVALRCDPISGHVSLYWYRQALGQGPEFLTYFNYEAQQDKSGLPNDRFSAERPEGSISTLTIQRTEQRDSAMYRCASSEGGSLSTDTQYFGPGTRLTVL.

V usage is TRBV4-3 and J usage is TRBJ2-7, with 7 bases lining up with TRBD1. CDR1 LGHNA and CDR2 YSLEER come from the germline V gene. This CDR3 contains 15 residues. J gave up 1 base and V 0 bases, and 3 bases lay outside the gene matches. In DNA form, the CDR3 reads TGCGCCAGCAGCCAAGAGACAGGGCAGTCCTACGAGCAGTACTTC. It encodes CASSQETGQSYEQYF.

The chain employs TRBV25-1 and TRBJ2-3, with D perhaps TRBD2 (5 bases). Deletions cut 4 bases from V and 8 bases from J, with 10 bases between. This CDR3 comprises 12 residues. The germline gives CDR1 MGHDK, CDR2 SYGVNS. CDR3 sequence reads: CASSALEGTQYF. The CDR3 DNA sequence: TGTGCCAGCAGTGCTCTAGAGGGTACGCAGTATTTT.

V and J are TRBV2 and TRBJ1-2; the match to TRBD1 covers 7 bases. With 6 bases clipped from V and 5 bases from J, the junction kept 6 bases outside the gene matches. Per the germline V gene, CDR1 is SNHLY and CDR2 is FYNNEI. This CDR3 is 13 amino acids long. The CDR3 sequence is CASRAGTEYGYTF. CDR3 sequence (DNA): TGTGCCAGCAGGGCCGGGACAGAGTATGGCTACACCTTC.

The rearrangement links TRBV4-3 to TRBJ2-7, with a possible D match to TRBD1 (10 bases). This CDR3 has 20 amino acids. Germline CDR1 LGHNA, CDR2 YSLEER. V lost 0 bases, J lost 4 bases, and 28 bases lay in between. In DNA, the CDR3 is TGCGCCAGCAGCCAAGATGGGACAGGGGATGAGCTAGCGGGGATATACGAGCAGTACTTC. Translated: CASSQDGTGDELAGIYEQYF.

The CDR3 loop reads CASGLSRGEKLFF. The CDR3 DNA reads TGTGCCAGTGGTTTAAGTAGGGGTGAAAAACTGTTTTTT. The V gene is TRBV6-5, the J gene TRBJ1-4; possibly TRBD1 for D (5 bases). This CDR3 comprises 13 residues. CDR1 is MNHEY, CDR2 SVGAGI, per germline. V was pared by 9 bases and J by 7 bases, with 15 bases between.

The chain uses TRBV6-2 or TRBV6-3 and TRBJ2-3; D unclear. This CDR3 is 13 amino acids long. The germline V and J ends were trimmed by 5 bases and 4 bases, with 10 bases remaining between them. Germline lookup yields CDR1 MNHEY and CDR2 SVGEGT. In DNA, the CDR3 is TGTGCCAGCAGTCGTCGATGGCCAGATACGCAGTATTTT. It codes for CASSRRWPDTQYF.

V is TRBV2 and J is TRBJ2-5; possible D gene TRBD1, 6 bases. The V gene lost 7 bases and the J gene lost 5 bases, with 8 bases spanning the gap. Germline lookup yields CDR1 SNHLY and CDR2 FYNNEI. This CDR3 region has 11 residues. The CDR3 coding sequence is TGTGCCAGCATCGGACAGGAGACCCAGTACTTC. This codes for CASIGQETQYF. Filled out from reference TRBV2 and TRBJ2-5, the complete variable domain reads EPEVTQTPSHQVTQMGQEVILRCVPISNHLYFYWYRQILGQKVEFLVSFYNNEISEKSEIFDDQFSVERPDGSNFTLKIRSTKLEDSAMYFCASIGQETQYFGPGTRLLVL.

V usage is TRBV11-3 and J usage is TRBJ1-1; 7 bases match TRBD1. The V and J ends lost 1 base and 10 bases, in that order; junction bases with no gene match: 3. The CDR3 length is 12 residues. Germline CDR1 is SGHNT and CDR2 is YENEEA. As DNA, the CDR3 is TGTGCCAGCAGCTTAGGGACAGGTTTAGCTTTCTTT. Translated, it gives CASSLGTGLAFF.

The CDR3 loop is CASRSTGVNEQYF. CDR3 in DNA: TGTGCCAGTAGGTCCACAGGCGTGAACGAGCAGTACTTC. The chain recombines TRBV19 with TRBJ2-7; TRBD1 is a possible D gene (5 bases). This CDR3 spans 13 amino acids. V lost 6 bases, J lost 5 bases, and 14 bases lay in between. CDR1 is LNHDA, CDR2 SQIVND, per germline (reference sequence).

The chain links TRBV4-1 to TRBJ2-1; 10 nucleotides line up with TRBD2. This CDR3 comprises 16 residues. From germline, CDR1 is MGHRA and CDR2 YSYEKL. Losses at the gene ends were 3 bases for V and 4 bases for J; bases not matched to a gene: 6. The CDR3 DNA follows: TGCGCCAGCAGCCAGAGTCTAGCGGGGGTATACAATGAGCAGTTCTTC. Its protein product is CASSQSLAGVYNEQFF.

V usage is TRBV10-3 and J usage is TRBJ2-3; 8 positions agree with TRBD2. This CDR3 contains 16 residues. Germline CDR1 and CDR2: ENHRY and SYGVKD. V was pared by 0 bases and J by 3 bases, with 5 bases of the junction left unmatched. In DNA, the CDR3 is TGTGCCATCAGTGAGTCGATGCGGGGGGAGACAGATACGCAGTATTTT. This encodes CAISESMRGETDTQYF.

The J gene is TRBJ1-1, the V gene TRBV4-1; perhaps TRBD1 as D (6 bases). CDR3 size: 15 residues. Germline CDR1 reads MGHRA; CDR2 reads YSYEKL. With 6 bases removed from V and 7 bases from J, the gap between germline ends came to 21 bases. The CDR3 coding sequence is TGCGCCAGCAGTCCAAGATACGGGTCAGGGGATGAAGCTTTCTTT. It specifies CASSPRYGSGDEAFF.

The chain links TRBV5-1 to TRBJ2-3; D perhaps matches TRBD2 (5 bases). The germline V gene encodes CDR1 SGHRS and CDR2 YFSETQ. V was clipped by 5 bases and J by 1 base, with 14 bases between them. The CDR3 has 15 residues. CDR3 amino acids: CASSMRTGGTDTQYF. In DNA form, the CDR3 reads TGCGCCAGCAGTATGAGGACCGGGGGCACAGATACGCAGTATTTT.

The chain carries TRBV5-4 and TRBJ1-6; TRBD1 might be the D (6 bases). Germline values: CDR1 SGHNT, CDR2 YYREEE (reference sequence). This CDR3 contains 17 residues. V shed 0 bases and J shed 14 bases, with 24 bases lying between them. Here the CDR3 DNA reads TGTGCCAGCAGCTTGGGAGGCGTGGGACAAGGTCTACGGGCCCTCCACTTT. Its protein product is CASSLGGVGQGLRALHF.

The chain employs TRBV27 and TRBJ1-2; D gene ambiguous. V shed 4 bases and J shed 4 bases, with 10 bases lying between them. Looked up from germline, CDR1 is MNHEY and CDR2 is SMNVEV (reference sequence). CDR3 size: 13 residues. CDR3 nucleotides: TGTGCCAGCAGTTACCAGGCCTCCTATGGCTACACCTTC. Translated: CASSYQASYGYTF.